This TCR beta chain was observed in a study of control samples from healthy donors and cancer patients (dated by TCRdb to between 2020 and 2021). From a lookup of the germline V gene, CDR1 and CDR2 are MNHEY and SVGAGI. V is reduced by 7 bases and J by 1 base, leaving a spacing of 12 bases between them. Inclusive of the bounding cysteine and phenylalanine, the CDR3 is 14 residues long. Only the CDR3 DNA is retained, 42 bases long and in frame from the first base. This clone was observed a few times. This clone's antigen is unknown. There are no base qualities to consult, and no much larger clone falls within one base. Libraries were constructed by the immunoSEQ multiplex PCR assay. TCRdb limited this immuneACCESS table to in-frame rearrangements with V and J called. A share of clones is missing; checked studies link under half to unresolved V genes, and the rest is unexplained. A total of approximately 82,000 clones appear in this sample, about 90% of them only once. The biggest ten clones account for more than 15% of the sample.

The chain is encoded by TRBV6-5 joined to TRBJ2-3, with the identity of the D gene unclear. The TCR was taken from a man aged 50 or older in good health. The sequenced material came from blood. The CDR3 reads CASKTELGTDTQYF. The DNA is TGTGCCAGCAAGACCGAGTTGGGCACAGATACGCAGTATTTT.